Each of the 20 T cell receptor beta chains below was sequenced from the same sample in a study of blood T cell repertoires in COVID-19. Produced via immunoSEQ multiplex PCR; TCRdb's table is partial and in-frame only. This repertoire shows fewer than 180,000 clones, roughly 82% found once; its top ten account for less than 2.5%. Sequencing input: peripheral blood. The source is an older man with acute or convalescent COVID-19.

The rearrangement joins TRBV2 to TRBJ1-2, with unresolved D. The CDR3 runs 11 residues. The V end lost 11 bases, the J end lost 3 bases, and 10 bases lay between the germline ends. The V gene's germline CDR1 is SNHLY and CDR2 FYNNEI. The CDR3 DNA reads as TGTGCCTCGGGGTTACACTATGGCTACACCTTC. It specifies CASGLHYGYTF.

V is TRBV6-5 and J is TRBJ2-7; tentatively, D is TRBD2 (6 bases). Germline V gene data show CDR1 as MNHEY and CDR2 as SVGAGI. V shed 5 bases and J shed 0 bases, with 11 bases lying between them. The length of the CDR3 is 14 residues. CDR3 loop: CASSTTRLSYEQYF. The DNA of the CDR3 is TGTGCCAGCAGTACGACTAGACTCTCCTACGAGCAGTACTTC.

The V gene is TRBV18, the J gene TRBJ2-5, with D perhaps TRBD1 (6 bases). The CDR3 consists of 14 residues. CDR1 is KGHSH and CDR2 is LQKENI in the germline V gene. Trimming left V 2 bases short and J 2 bases short, with 9 bases between. The CDR3 sequence is CASSPTGPQETQYF. CDR3 coding DNA: TGTGCCAGCTCACCAACAGGGCCGCAAGAGACCCAGTACTTC.

This clone came up once. The chain carries TRBV18 and TRBJ2-1; 11 bases are shared with TRBD2. Germline V gene lookup returns CDR1 KGHSH and CDR2 LQKENI. V trimming: 6 bases; J trimming: 6 bases; junction bases outside the gene matches: 19. The CDR3 is made up of 19 amino acids. CDR3 sequence (DNA): TGTGCCAGCTCGCGGCTAACCGGGACTAGCGGCAGTCTGATCAATGAGCAGTTCTTC. It specifies CASSRLTGTSGSLINEQFF. Variable domain in full (rest from reference TRBV18 and TRBJ2-1): NAGVMQNPRHLVRRRGQEARLRCSPMKGHSHVYWYRQLPEEGLKFMVYLQKENIIDESGMPKERFSAEFPKEGPSILRIQQVVRGDSAAYFCASSRLTGTSGSLINEQFFGPGTRLTVL.

The chain uses TRBV10-1 and TRBJ2-3; 8 bases match TRBD1. CDR1 WNHNN and CDR2 SYGVQD come from the germline V gene (reference sequence). Losses at the gene ends were 7 bases for V and 5 bases for J; bases not matched to a gene: 5. The CDR3 has 13 residues. The CDR3 protein is CASTAQGGDTQYF. The CDR3 DNA is TGCGCCAGCACCGCACAGGGGGGAGATACGCAGTATTTT.

This rearrangement joins TRBV11-1 to TRBJ2-3, with unresolved D. The CDR3 consists of 14 residues. The germline V gene encodes CDR1 SGHAT and CDR2 FQDESV (reference sequence). With 2 bases removed from V and 0 bases from J, the gap between germline ends came to 6 bases. The CDR3 sequence: CASSLLRSTDTQYF. In nucleotides, the CDR3 is TGTGCCAGCAGCTTACTCCGGAGCACAGATACGCAGTATTTT.

The rearrangement uses TRBV7-9 and TRBJ2-1; D ambiguous. The CDR3 totals 14 residues. CDR1 SEHNR and CDR2 FQNEAQ come from the germline V gene (reference sequence). Trimming left V 4 bases short and J 5 bases short, with 12 bases between. For the CDR3, the DNA is TGTGCCAGCAGCTCCCCCCTAGGAAACAATGAGCAGTTCTTC. Its translation: CASSSPLGNNEQFF. The full variable domain, its missing parts supplied by reference TRBV7-9 and TRBJ2-1, is DTGVSQNPRHKITKRGQNVTFRCDPISEHNRLYWYRQTLGQGPEFLTYFQNEAQLEKSRLLSDRFSAERPKGSFSTLEIQRTEQGDSAMYLCASSSPLGNNEQFFGPGTRLTVL.

The V and J genes are TRBV7-2 and TRBJ2-7, with D maybe TRBD1 (6 bases). This CDR3 comprises 16 residues. CDR1 is SGHTA, CDR2 FQGNSA, per germline. The V gene lost 3 bases and the J gene lost 7 bases, with 22 bases spanning the gap. This chain's CDR3 is CASSLYYTGNAREQYF. Written as DNA, the CDR3 is TGTGCCAGCAGCTTGTATTACACAGGGAACGCTCGAGAGCAGTACTTC. Full variable domain (missing parts from reference TRBV7-2 and TRBJ2-7): GAGVSQSPSNKVTEKGKDVELRCDPISGHTALYWYRQSLGQGLEFLIYFQGNSAPDKSGLPSDRFSAERTGGSVSTLTIQRTQQEDSAVYLCASSLYYTGNAREQYFGPGTRLTVT.

The chain couples TRBV7-3 to TRBJ2-1; a weak D match, TRBD2 (5 bases). The CDR3 sequence is 15 residues long. Germline V gene data show CDR1 as SGHTA and CDR2 as FQGTGA. Trimming pared 3 bases from V and 5 bases from J, leaving 14 bases between. For the CDR3, the DNA is TGTGCCAGCAGCTTGTCAGGCGGGCTAAACAATGAGCAGTTCTTC. This translates into CASSLSGGLNNEQFF.

The V gene is TRBV6-6, the J gene TRBJ2-1; 11 nucleotides match TRBD2. CDR1 and CDR2 from the germline V gene are MNHNY and SVGAGI (reference sequence). The junction had 6 bases not matched to a gene; V was cut back by 5 bases and J by 3 bases. The CDR3 has 16 residues. The CDR3 DNA follows: TGTGCCAGCAGTCGATCGACTAGCGGGAACTACAATGAGCAGTTCTTC. Residues: CASSRSTSGNYNEQFF.

This chain uses TRBV25-1 with TRBJ2-1; 9 nucleotides align to TRBD1. The CDR3 length is 17 residues. Germline-derived CDR1 and CDR2 are MGHDK and SYGVNS. V was clipped by 6 bases and J by 4 bases; unmatched bases: 13. This chain's CDR3 is CASSPRGGTGLYNEQFF. The CDR3 nucleotides are TGTGCCAGCAGCCCAAGGGGCGGGACAGGGTTATACAATGAGCAGTTCTTC.

CDR3 nucleotide sequence: TGTGCCAGCAGCCCCGGGACTAGCACAGATACGCAGTATTTT. It yields the protein CASSPGTSTDTQYF. This rearrangement joins TRBV11-2 to TRBJ2-3, with a possible D match to TRBD2 (6 bases). Trimming removed 5 bases from V and 0 bases from J, with 9 bases in between. The CDR3 runs 14 residues. CDR1 SGHAT and CDR2 FQNNGV come from the germline V gene.

CDR3 bases: TGTGCCAGCAGCAAAGACAGGGGCAAAACAGATACGCAGTATTTT. Translating it yields CASSKDRGKTDTQYF. V gene TRBV6-5 combines with J gene TRBJ2-3; 8 nucleotides match TRBD1. The CDR3 runs to 15 residues. Germline trimming cut 6 bases from V and 3 bases from J; bases unmatched to any gene: 8. In germline, CDR1 is MNHEY, CDR2 SVGAGI.

The chain joins TRBV7-9 to TRBJ2-2; 8 nucleotides agree with TRBD2. V lost 5 bases, J lost 3 bases, and 5 bases stayed unmatched. Per germline, CDR1 SEHNR and CDR2 FQNEAQ (reference sequence). This CDR3 has 15 amino acids. The DNA for the CDR3 is TGTGCCAGCAGCAGGAGCGGGAGCGACACCGGGGAGCTGTTTTTT. It yields the protein CASSRSGSDTGELFF.

This chain uses TRBV11-2 with TRBJ2-1; 10 bases fit TRBD2. Germline assignment: CDR1 SGHAT and CDR2 FQNNGV. The CDR3 is made up of 14 amino acids. Trimming took 4 bases from V and 8 from J; bases not matched to a gene: 5. In DNA, the CDR3 is TGTGCCAGCAGCTATAGCGGGGGGCACGATGAGCAGTTCTTC. Encoded protein: CASSYSGGHDEQFF. Together with reference TRBV11-2 and TRBJ2-1, the CDR3 gives the full variable domain: EAGVAQSPRYKIIEKRQSVAFWCNPISGHATLYWYQQILGQGPKLLIQFQNNGVVDDSQLPKDRFSAERLKGVDSTLKIQPAKLEDSAVYLCASSYSGGHDEQFFGPGTRLTVL.

This clone was seen just once. The CDR3 region is CASSPRSGGAHNEQFF. As DNA, the CDR3 is TGTGCCAGCAGCCCTCGTAGCGGGGGGGCACACAATGAGCAGTTCTTC. This sequence joins TRBV2 and TRBJ2-1; 11 nucleotides line up with TRBD2. The CDR3 has 16 residues. Germline V gives CDR1 SNHLY, CDR2 FYNNEI. V was clipped by 6 bases and J by 5 bases; unmatched bases: 9.

The chain couples TRBV7-6 to TRBJ1-3; 9 bases are a match to TRBD1. CDR1 SGHVS and CDR2 FNYEAQ come from the germline V gene. V lost 5 bases, J lost 4 bases, and 6 bases stayed unmatched. This CDR3 is 15 amino acids long. CDR3 protein: CASSTGQGGGNTIYF. CDR3 in DNA: TGTGCCAGCAGCACGGGACAGGGAGGAGGAAACACCATATATTTT.

The J gene is TRBJ1-2, the V gene TRBV5-1, with TRBD1 as a possible D gene (5 bases). The CDR3 spans 15 residues. V lost 0 bases to trimming and J lost 7 bases, with 16 bases between them. Looked up from germline, CDR1 is SGHRS and CDR2 is YFSETQ. CDR3: CASSLANRRESGYTF. CDR3 coding DNA: TGCGCCAGCAGCTTGGCCAACAGGCGAGAAAGTGGCTACACCTTC.

V and J are TRBV7-2 and TRBJ2-7; D is perhaps TRBD2 (7 bases). This CDR3 contains 14 residues. V dropped 2 bases and J dropped 2 bases, with 10 bases sitting between them. Germline loops: CDR1 SGHTA, CDR2 FQGNSA. The CDR3 DNA reads TGTGCCAGCAGCTTAATAGGGGGGGCCTACGAGCAGTACTTC. This codes for CASSLIGGAYEQYF.

The chain joins TRBV11-2 to TRBJ1-6; D call uncertain. Trimming left V 3 bases short and J 5 bases short, with 17 bases between. CDR3 length: 17 residues. Germline CDR1 reads SGHAT; CDR2 reads FQNNGV. The CDR3 DNA reads TGTGCCAGCAGCTTGCGCACTTTACTGGGCAATAATTCACCCCTCCACTTT. Protein: CASSLRTLLGNNSPLHF.